This T cell receptor (beta chain) was captured in a study of T cell responses to AZD1222 COVID-19 vaccine. CDR3 length: 15 residues. The germline gives CDR1 SGDLS, CDR2 YYNGEE. Trimming cost V 0 bases and J 2 bases, with 10 bases left between them. Remarks on this clone: Its antigen is as yet unknown.

Libraries were prepared by immunoSEQ multiplex PCR; TCRdb keeps only in-frame clonotypes and omits some of them. The sample includes 150,000 to 180,000 clones, 90% of them seen just once. The study, taken as a whole, reports: Breadth and depth of Spike-specific TCRs rose after two AZD1222 doses. Donors were mostly white British, more females; clonal diversity possibly underestimated.

Source: peripheral blood, taken 28 days after the second AZD1222 dose. This clonotype originated in an adult who received the AZD1222 COVID-19 vaccine. This sequence joins TRBV9 and TRBJ2-3; no definite D call. The CDR3 nucleotides read TGTGCCAGCAGCGTAGCCCAAAAAGCCACAGATACGCAGTATTTT. This gives the protein CASSVAQKATDTQYF.